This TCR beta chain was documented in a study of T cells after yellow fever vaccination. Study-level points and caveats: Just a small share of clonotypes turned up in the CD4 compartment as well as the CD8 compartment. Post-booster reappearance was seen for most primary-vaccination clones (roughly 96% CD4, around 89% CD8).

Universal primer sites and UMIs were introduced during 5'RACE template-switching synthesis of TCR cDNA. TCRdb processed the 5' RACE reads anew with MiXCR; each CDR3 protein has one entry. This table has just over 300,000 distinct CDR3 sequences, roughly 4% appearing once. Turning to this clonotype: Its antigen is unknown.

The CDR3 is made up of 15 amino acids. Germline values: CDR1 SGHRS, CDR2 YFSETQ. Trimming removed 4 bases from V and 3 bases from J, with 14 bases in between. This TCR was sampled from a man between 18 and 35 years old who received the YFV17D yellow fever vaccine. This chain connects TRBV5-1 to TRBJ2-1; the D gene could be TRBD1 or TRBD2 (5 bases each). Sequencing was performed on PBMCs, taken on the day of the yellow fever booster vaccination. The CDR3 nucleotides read TGCGCCAGCAGCCCAGGGACGGGTTACTACAATGAGCAGTTCTTC. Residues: CASSPGTGYYNEQFF.